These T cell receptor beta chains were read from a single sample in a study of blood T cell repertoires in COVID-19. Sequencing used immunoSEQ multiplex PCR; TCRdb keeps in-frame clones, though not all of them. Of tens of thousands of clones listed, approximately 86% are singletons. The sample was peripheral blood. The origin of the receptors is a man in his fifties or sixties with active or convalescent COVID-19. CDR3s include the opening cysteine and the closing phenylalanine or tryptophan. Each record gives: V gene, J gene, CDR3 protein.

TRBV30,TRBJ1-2,CAWSRPTVRYGYTF
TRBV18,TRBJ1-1,CASSPWTTGMNTEAFF
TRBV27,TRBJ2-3,CASSLRGSDTQYF
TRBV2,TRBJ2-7,CASSEGRVNEQYF
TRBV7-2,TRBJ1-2,CASSFATGATNYGYTF
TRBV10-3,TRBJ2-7,CALTNYRVSYEQYF
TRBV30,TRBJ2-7,CAWRSSGGLYEQYF
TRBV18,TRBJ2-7,CASSPLESDEQYF
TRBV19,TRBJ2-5,CASSSSGGALETQYF
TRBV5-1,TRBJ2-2,CASRGDSNTGELFF
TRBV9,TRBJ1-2,CASSAGWGQGASNYGYTF
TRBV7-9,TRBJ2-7,CASSFGGTEYEQYF
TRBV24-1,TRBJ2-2,CATSELDRVELFF
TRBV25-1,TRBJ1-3,CASRPGEADTIYF
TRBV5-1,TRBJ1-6,CASSLGTEKVALHF
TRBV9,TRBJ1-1,CASSEGTGSNTEAFF
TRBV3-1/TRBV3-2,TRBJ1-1,CASSEGYTEAFF
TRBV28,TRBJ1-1,CASSLKGGTEAFF
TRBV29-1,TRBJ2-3,CSAGHRTDTQYF
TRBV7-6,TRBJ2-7,CASSLFAVSYEQYF
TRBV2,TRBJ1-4,CASSPGTVNEKLFF
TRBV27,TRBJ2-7,CASSLGVMGGDSEQYF
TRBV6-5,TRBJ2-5,CASSYSWLRWTQYF
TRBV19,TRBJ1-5,CASSIGRTPERDQPQHF
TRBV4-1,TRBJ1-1,CASSQDSWWALNTEAFF
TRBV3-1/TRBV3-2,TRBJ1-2,CASSPTDRDYGYTF
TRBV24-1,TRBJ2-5,CATSVPLAGGTETQYF
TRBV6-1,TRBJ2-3,CASSDGTGNTDTQYF
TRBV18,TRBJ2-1,CASSPLAGGLANEQFF
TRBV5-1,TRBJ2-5,CASSPMPDQETQYF
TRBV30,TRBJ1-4,CAWSHRQGLGEKLFF
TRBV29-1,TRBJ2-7,CSVQEDLTYEQYF
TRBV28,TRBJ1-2,CASSSLDSYGYTF
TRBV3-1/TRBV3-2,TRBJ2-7,CASRESIAGDSYEQYF
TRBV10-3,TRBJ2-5,CAISESIAGAHHKQETQYF
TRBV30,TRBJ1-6,CAWTTLTSSYNSPLHF
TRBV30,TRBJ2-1,CAWSVRDEQFF
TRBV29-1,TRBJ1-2,CSVVATGVGGYTF
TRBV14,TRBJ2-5,CASSPRTVQETQYF
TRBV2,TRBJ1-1,CASRSGQVNTEAFF
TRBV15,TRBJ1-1,CATSSEGGRLGTEAFF
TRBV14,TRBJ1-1,CASSPLRIGTEAFF
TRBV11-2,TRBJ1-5,CASSLGQAAQGPQHF
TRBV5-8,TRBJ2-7,CASSLQDSYEQYF
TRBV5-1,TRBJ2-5,CATQTGSGETQYF
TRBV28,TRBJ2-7,CASAHPTHGQGGDYEQYF
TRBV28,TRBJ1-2,CASSTLDSALGGYTF
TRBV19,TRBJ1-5,CASGAKGQGAYSRPQHF
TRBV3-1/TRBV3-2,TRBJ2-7,CASSRGHTRGFSEQYF
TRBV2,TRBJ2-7,CARAGTTGYEQYF
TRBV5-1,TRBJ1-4,CASSSQGSTNEKLFF
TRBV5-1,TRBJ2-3,CASSLVAGPPDTQYF
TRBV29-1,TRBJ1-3,CSVGQGRSGNTIYF
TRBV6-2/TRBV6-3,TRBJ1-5,CASSYGWDRVNQPQHF
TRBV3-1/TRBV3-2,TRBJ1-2,CASSQGQGVGYTF
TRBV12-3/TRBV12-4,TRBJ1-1,CASSFQGSTEAFF
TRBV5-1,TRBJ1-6,CASSLGQGGSYNSPLHF
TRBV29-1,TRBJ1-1,CSVERGDRGGGAFF
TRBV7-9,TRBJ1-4,CASSSVQGWEKLFF